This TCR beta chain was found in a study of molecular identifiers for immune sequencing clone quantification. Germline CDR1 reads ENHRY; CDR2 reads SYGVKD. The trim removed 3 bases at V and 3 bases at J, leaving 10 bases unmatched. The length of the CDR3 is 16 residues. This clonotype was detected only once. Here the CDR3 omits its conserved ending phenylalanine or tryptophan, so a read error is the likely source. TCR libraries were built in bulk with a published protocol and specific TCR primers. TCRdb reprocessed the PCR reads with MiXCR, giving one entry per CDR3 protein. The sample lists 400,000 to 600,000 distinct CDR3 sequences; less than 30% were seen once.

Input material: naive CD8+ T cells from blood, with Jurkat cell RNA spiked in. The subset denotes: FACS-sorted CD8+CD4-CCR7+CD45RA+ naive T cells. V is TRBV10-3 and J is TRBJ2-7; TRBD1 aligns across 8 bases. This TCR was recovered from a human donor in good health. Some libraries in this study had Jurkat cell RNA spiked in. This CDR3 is CAISDPGQGVLYEQYL. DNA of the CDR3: TGTGCCATCAGTGACCCCGGACAGGGAGTACTCTACGAGCAGTACCTC.